The clone carrying this T cell receptor (beta chain) was counted only a few times. The sample holds other DNA sequences that translate to the same CDR3. Patients of the Seattle cohort, enrolled during active infection, were followed longitudinally. Trimming cost V 3 bases and J 5 bases, with 5 bases left between them. CDR3 size: 12 residues. This specimen belongs to a study of blood T cell repertoires in COVID-19. Across the study: Sites across the United States, Italy and Spain contributed samples from acute and convalescent COVID-19. Sample material is recorded as cDNA or gDNA derived from T cells, B-cell-depleted T cells, or PBMCs.

Per the original data handling: It was from reference gene primer amplification that nucleated cell counts were estimated. Here immunoSEQ multiplex PCR was the method, and the copy in TCRdb shows in-frame clones only, minus some. The V and J calls and clone size were taken over from that table, and D and trimming were inferred from the DNA. This table holds approximately 90,000 clones, approximately 88% found once. The TCR comes from a man aged 60 to 69 with COVID-19, enrolled during active disease. The chain uses TRBV12-3 or TRBV12-4 and TRBJ1-5; the D is unclear. The sequencing sample was made of peripheral blood. The CDR3 here is CASSFGDQPQHF. DNA of the CDR3: TGTGCCAGCAGTTTTGGAGATCAGCCCCAGCATTTT.